This T cell receptor beta chain comes out of a study of read filtering for tumor transcriptome and immune sequencing. Study-level information: Mean patient age was roughly 70 years, range roughly 40 to 80; approximately 18 male, 11 to 15 female. Study results and limitations: Even smaller IR-seq throughput identified most shared clonotypes. In IR-seq, single-read clonotypes were approximately 79% of clonotypes but about 3.5% of reads.

This clonotype was seen at least ten times. Its matching antigen is unknown. This library used approximately 0.4 ug RNA and molecular barcoded adaptors spanning alpha/delta and beta/gamma chains. TCRdb processed the reads anew with MiXCR; each CDR3 protein has one entry. The sample holds fewer than 35,000 distinct CDR3 sequences, less than 20% seen once. J lost 0 bases, V lost 4 bases, and 3 bases had no gene match. CDR1 KGHSH and CDR2 LQKENI come from the germline V gene. The CDR3 covers 15 residues. This receptor was identified in a donor at least 40 years old with multiple myeloma. The chain is built from TRBV18 and TRBJ1-5; 7 bases align to TRBD1. The sample comprised a population of CD138-negative cells sorted from bone marrow. This CDR3 is CASSRTGSSNQPQHF. CDR3 nucleotide sequence: TGTGCCAGCTCACGGACAGGAAGTAGCAATCAGCCCCAGCATTTT.